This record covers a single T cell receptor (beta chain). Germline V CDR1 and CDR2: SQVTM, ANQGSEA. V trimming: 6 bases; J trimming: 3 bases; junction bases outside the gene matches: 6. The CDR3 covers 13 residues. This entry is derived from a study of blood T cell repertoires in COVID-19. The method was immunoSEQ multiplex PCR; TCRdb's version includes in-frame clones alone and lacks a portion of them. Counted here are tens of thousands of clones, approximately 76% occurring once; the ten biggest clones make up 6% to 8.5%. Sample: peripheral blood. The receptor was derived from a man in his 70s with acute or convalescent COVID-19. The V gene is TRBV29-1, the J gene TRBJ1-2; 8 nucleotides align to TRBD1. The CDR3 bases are TGCAGCGTACCCAACAGGGGGGACTATGGCTACACCTTC. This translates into CSVPNRGDYGYTF.